The 16 T cell receptor beta chains in this list originate from one sample, sequenced in a study of lymphopenia after photon versus proton radiotherapy. Assay used: immunoSEQ multiplex PCR; TCRdb lists only in-frame clones, some missing. The sample shows approximately 13,000 clones, roughly four fifths of them seen only once. The specimen was peripheral blood, collected from a patient treated with photon-based radiotherapy. These receptors originate from a man aged 45-65 years with gastric cancer.

The chain has TRBV6-1 and TRBJ2-7; unclear D gene. This CDR3 is built from 11 residues. Per the germline V gene, CDR1 is MNHNS and CDR2 is SASEGT. V shed 5 bases and J shed 4 bases, with 6 bases lying between them. The CDR3 is CASSIMYEQYF. The CDR3 nucleotides read TGTGCCAGCAGTATTATGTACGAGCAGTACTTC.

The chain couples TRBV11-3 to TRBJ2-2, with D perhaps matching TRBD1 (6 bases). Trimming took 5 bases from V and 2 from J, leaving 9 bases between them. There are 14 residues in the CDR3. CDR1 is SGHNT, CDR2 YENEEA, per germline. The CDR3 coding sequence is TGTGCCAGCAGCCGCAGGGGAAACACCGGGGAGCTGTTTTTT. Translating gives CASSRRGNTGELFF.

The chain couples TRBV5-1 to TRBJ1-4, with D perhaps matching TRBD1 (5 bases). Germline lookup yields CDR1 SGHRS and CDR2 YFSETQ. This CDR3 spans 15 amino acids. V was clipped by 3 bases and J by 0 bases, with 9 bases between them. CDR3 coding DNA: TGCGCCAGCAGCTCGGGACCATCAACTAATGAAAAACTGTTTTTT. Its protein product is CASSSGPSTNEKLFF.

V usage is TRBV7-9 and J usage is TRBJ2-1, with TRBD2 identical over 8 bases. Germline V gene data show CDR1 as SEHNR and CDR2 as FQNEAQ (reference sequence). With V trimmed by 2 bases and J by 4 bases, 4 bases remained unmatched. The CDR3 is 15 amino acids. CDR3 in amino acids: CASSLKGLEYNEQFF. DNA of the CDR3: TGTGCCAGCAGCTTAAAGGGACTAGAATACAATGAGCAGTTCTTC.

This clone was detected a few times. V gene TRBV29-1 combines with J gene TRBJ2-1; TRBD1 agrees at 12 bases. Germline CDR1 reads SQVTM; CDR2 reads ANQGSEA. Germline trimming cut 7 bases from V and 9 bases from J; bases unmatched to any gene: 7. This CDR3 has 13 residues. CDR3 bases: TGCAGCGGGGTACCGGGACAGGGGGCTGAGCAGTTCTTC. This encodes CSGVPGQGAEQFF.

The CDR3 loop reads CASRRGQGFNQPQHF. The CDR3 bases are TGTGCAAGTCGACGAGGACAGGGATTTAATCAGCCCCAGCATTTT. This chain uses TRBV12-2 with TRBJ1-5; the table gives TRBD1 as D, unverified against the DNA. TRBV12-2 is termed a pseudogene. The CDR3 runs to 15 residues.

This clone was seen once. This chain connects TRBV11-3 to TRBJ1-6; no reliable D call. The V end lost 5 bases, the J end lost 10 bases, and 15 bases lay between the germline ends. Germline loops: CDR1 SGHNT, CDR2 YENEEA. There are 14 residues in the CDR3. In DNA form, the CDR3 reads TGTGCCAGCAGCGACACTGGGGTGGGGTCACCCCTCCACTTT. It specifies CASSDTGVGSPLHF.

This chain connects TRBV9 to TRBJ2-1, with 7 bases lining up with TRBD2. This CDR3 region has 14 residues. Germline V gene data show CDR1 as SGDLS and CDR2 as YYNGEE. Trimming cost V 5 bases and J 9 bases; bases outside gene matches: 11. The CDR3 region has the DNA TGTGCCAGCAGTTCTGGGAGCGGGGCTGGTGAGCAGTTCTTC. It codes for CASSSGSGAGEQFF.

This chain links TRBV2 with TRBJ2-5; D is uncertain. Germline assignment: CDR1 SNHLY and CDR2 FYNNEI. Trimming removed 4 bases at V and 0 bases at J, with 6 bases between. The CDR3 is 13 amino acids. The CDR3: CASSVPNQETQYF. In DNA, the CDR3 is TGTGCCAGCAGTGTACCTAACCAAGAGACCCAGTACTTC.

The rearrangement links TRBV5-1 to TRBJ2-5; 9 bases fit TRBD1. With V trimmed by 4 bases and J by 4 bases, 5 bases remained unmatched. This CDR3 comprises 14 residues. Germline lookup yields CDR1 SGHRS and CDR2 YFSETQ. The CDR3 reads CASSGQGMRETQYF. In DNA form, the CDR3 reads TGCGCCAGCAGCGGACAGGGGATGAGAGAGACCCAGTACTTC.

The CDR3 nucleotides are TGTGCCAGCAGCTTACGGGGTAGCACAGATACGCAGTATTTT. It yields the protein CASSLRGSTDTQYF. This sequence joins TRBV7-3 and TRBJ2-3; tentative D call: TRBD2 (5 bases). The germline gives CDR1 SGHTA, CDR2 FQGTGA. Trimming removed 2 bases from V and 0 bases from J, with 6 bases in between. The CDR3 length is 14 residues.

This clone showed up just a few times. The CDR3 DNA is TGTGCCAGCAGTTTCGACAGGGGCAATGAGCAGTTCTTC. Its protein product is CASSFDRGNEQFF. The chain recombines TRBV6-4 with TRBJ2-1; 8 positions agree with TRBD1. The CDR3 runs 13 residues. Looked up from germline, CDR1 is MRHNA and CDR2 is SNTAGT. J gave up 6 bases and V 5 bases, and 3 bases lay outside the gene matches.

This clone was counted a single time. The chain joins TRBV10-3 to TRBJ2-7; D ambiguous. The CDR3 runs 12 residues. CDR1 and CDR2 (germline): ENHRY, SYGVKD. V lost 7 bases, J lost 1 base, and 8 bases lay in between. CDR3 in amino acids: CAITPSSYEQYF. The DNA for the CDR3 is TGTGCCATCACTCCCAGTTCCTACGAGCAGTACTTC.

The table lists this clone with a few counts. V and J are TRBV4-1 and TRBJ1-5, with no clear D. Trimming shortened V by 1 base and J by 4 bases, and 5 bases separated the two germline ends. Germline CDR1 is MGHRA and CDR2 is YSYEKL. The CDR3 has 13 residues. CDR3 protein: CASSQGPNQPQHF. CDR3 DNA: TGCGCCAGCAGCCAAGGCCCTAATCAGCCCCAGCATTTT.

The V and J genes are TRBV7-8 and TRBJ1-1; D may be TRBD1 (5 bases). CDR1 SGHVS and CDR2 FQNEAQ come from the germline V gene. V dropped 3 bases and J dropped 11 bases, with 13 bases sitting between them. The length of the CDR3 is 12 residues. The CDR3 region is CASSLPQARAFF. In nucleotides, the CDR3 is TGTGCCAGCAGCTTGCCACAGGCTAGGGCTTTCTTT.

The CDR3 region is CASSLGDRNSPLHF. The CDR3 region has the DNA TGTGCCAGCAGCTTAGGGGACAGGAATTCACCCCTCCACTTT. The chain joins TRBV7-8 to TRBJ1-6; TRBD1 agrees at 8 bases. This CDR3 spans 14 amino acids. Germline V CDR1 and CDR2: SGHVS, FQNEAQ. With 1 base clipped from V and 7 bases from J, the junction kept 0 bases outside the gene matches.